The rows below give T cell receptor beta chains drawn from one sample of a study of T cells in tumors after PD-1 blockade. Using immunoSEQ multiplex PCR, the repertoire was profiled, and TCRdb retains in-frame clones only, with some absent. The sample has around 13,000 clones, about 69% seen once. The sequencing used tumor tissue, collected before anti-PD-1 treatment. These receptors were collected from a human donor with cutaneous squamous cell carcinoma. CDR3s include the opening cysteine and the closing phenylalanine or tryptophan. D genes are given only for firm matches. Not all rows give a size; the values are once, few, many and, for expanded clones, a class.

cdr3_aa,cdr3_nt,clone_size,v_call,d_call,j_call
CASSFREGYNEQFF,TGTGCCAGCAGCTTTCGGGAAGGATACAATGAGCAGTTCTTC,medium-sized,TRBV5-4,-,TRBJ2-1
CASGRSGVSNQPQHF,TGTGCCAGTGGCCGATCGGGAGTTAGCAATCAGCCCCAGCATTTT,-,TRBV19,-,TRBJ1-5
CAWSTGTGYNQPQHF,TGTGCCTGGAGTACCGGGACAGGGTACAATCAGCCCCAGCATTTT,-,TRBV30,TRBD1,TRBJ1-5
CASSEAGDMVEAFF,TGTGCCAGCAGTGAGGCAGGGGATATGGTTGAAGCTTTCTTT,-,TRBV6-1,-,TRBJ1-1
CASSEIYGAGNEQFF,TGTGCCAGCAGTGAAATATACGGGGCGGGGAATGAGCAGTTCTTC,-,TRBV6-4,-,TRBJ2-1
CASSLGLAGIYEQYF,TGTGCCAGCAGCTTAGGGCTAGCGGGGATTTACGAGCAGTACTTC,-,TRBV7-3,TRBD2,TRBJ2-7
CAWSRSRQGLMNTEAFF,TGTGCCTGGAGTAGGAGTAGACAGGGCCTCATGAACACTGAAGCTTTCTTT,-,TRBV30,TRBD1,TRBJ1-1
CASRWGSGANVLTF,TGTGCCAGCAGATGGGGCTCTGGGGCCAACGTCCTGACTTTC,once,TRBV7-8,-,TRBJ2-6
CASSALLANTDTQYF,TGTGCCAGCAGTGCTCTACTAGCTAACACAGATACGCAGTATTTT,few,TRBV2,-,TRBJ2-3
CASNKGHSNQPQHF,TGTGCCAGTAACAAAGGACATAGCAATCAGCCCCAGCATTTT,-,TRBV19,-,TRBJ1-5
CASSSAGSSYEQYF,TGTGCCAGCAGTTCCGCAGGCAGCTCCTACGAGCAGTACTTC,medium-sized,TRBV3-1/TRBV3-2,-,TRBJ2-7
CAWSQGEETQYF,TGTGCCTGGAGTCAGGGGGAAGAGACCCAGTACTTC,-,TRBV30,TRBD1,TRBJ2-5
CASSQDRYQPQHF,TGTGCCAGCAGCCAAGATAGGTATCAGCCCCAGCATTTT,-,TRBV3-1/TRBV3-2,-,TRBJ1-5
CASSLDREVMTEAFF,TGCGCCAGCAGCTTGGACAGGGAGGTAATGACTGAAGCTTTCTTT,-,TRBV5-1,-,TRBJ1-1
CASSYSSGSGEAFF,TGTGCCAGCAGTTACTCCTCAGGGTCGGGTGAAGCTTTCTTT,-,TRBV6-6,-,TRBJ1-1
CASSLTVSYNEQFF,TGTGCCAGCTCGCTGACAGTCTCCTACAATGAGCAGTTCTTC,-,TRBV18,-,TRBJ2-1
CASSTGTQGADTQYF,TGTGCCAGCAGTACCGGGACTCAAGGCGCAGATACGCAGTATTTT,-,TRBV6-2/TRBV6-3,-,TRBJ2-3
CASSWTGMNTEAFF,TGCGCCAGCAGCTGGACAGGGATGAACACTGAAGCTTTCTTT,-,TRBV5-1,TRBD1,TRBJ1-1
CATRLGRPFNTEAFF,TGTGCCACCAGATTGGGACGCCCATTTAACACTGAAGCTTTCTTT,few,TRBV15,-,TRBJ1-1
CASSLSDNEKLFF,TGCGCCAGCAGCTTGTCAGATAATGAAAAACTGTTTTTT,once,TRBV5-1,-,TRBJ1-4
CASSQDYLVSYEQYF,TGCGCCAGCAGCCAAGATTATTTAGTCTCCTACGAGCAGTACTTC,-,TRBV4-3,-,TRBJ2-7
CASSLRGSVLGELFF,TGTGCCAGCAGTTTACGTGGCAGCGTACTCGGGGAGCTGTTTTTT,-,TRBV28,-,TRBJ2-2
CASSPGGPGGTDTQYF,TGTGCCAGCAGCCCAGGGGGCCCGGGGGGCACAGATACGCAGTATTTT,-,TRBV9,TRBD1,TRBJ2-3
CASSPPSGETQYF,TGTGCCAGCTCACCACCGTCAGGAGAGACCCAGTACTTC,-,TRBV18,-,TRBJ2-5
CASSWDNYEQYF,TGTGCCAGCAGCTGGGACAACTACGAGCAGTACTTC,-,TRBV6-5,-,TRBJ2-7
CATSKNRDNTGELFF,TGTGCCACCAGCAAAAACAGGGATAACACCGGGGAGCTGTTTTTT,-,TRBV15,-,TRBJ2-2
CASSSSGEQFF,TGTGCCAGCAGCTCCTCTGGGGAGCAGTTCTTC,-,TRBV11-3,-,TRBJ2-1
CASSSFRGYEQYF,TGTGCCAGCAGCTCCTTTCGCGGCTACGAGCAGTACTTC,-,TRBV7-9,-,TRBJ2-7
CASSLGLASDTQYF,TGTGCCAGCAGTCTGGGACTAGCATCAGATACGCAGTATTTT,few,TRBV27,TRBD2,TRBJ2-3
CASSPQTDCNEQFF,TGTGCCAGCAGCCCTCAGACAGACTGCAATGAGCAGTTCTTC,-,TRBV11-1,-,TRBJ2-1
CASSLVGGVYNEQFF,TGTGCCAGCAGCTTAGTCGGGGGAGTCTACAATGAGCAGTTCTTC,-,TRBV11-2,-,TRBJ2-1
CSVVRGGEQYF,TGCAGCGTTGTTCGGGGAGGGGAGCAGTACTTC,-,TRBV29-1,TRBD2,TRBJ2-7
CSASGSSEQYF,TGCAGTGCGAGTGGGTCCTCCGAGCAGTACTTC,few,TRBV20-1,-,TRBJ2-7
CASSRLIIAGGPDEQFF,TGTGCCAGCAGCCGACTAATCATAGCGGGAGGGCCGGATGAGCAGTTCTTC,few,TRBV6-2/TRBV6-3,TRBD2,TRBJ2-1
CASTKTSGRGTGELFF,TGTGCCAGTACCAAGACTAGCGGGAGAGGGACCGGGGAGCTGTTTTTT,-,TRBV19,TRBD2,TRBJ2-2
CASSYSSGSDTQYF,TGTGCCAGCAGTTACTCGAGCGGTTCAGATACGCAGTATTTT,once,TRBV6-2/TRBV6-3,-,TRBJ2-3
CASSSAGGSGNTEAFF,TGTGCCAGCAGCTCCGCGGGGGGCAGCGGGAACACTGAAGCTTTCTTT,-,TRBV7-9,-,TRBJ1-1